This TCR beta chain was recorded in a study of human T cells and chemical hapten exposure. In its sample, this clonotype was seen many times. Time point described: pre-sensitization, week 0. Regarding treatment: therapeutic diphenylcyclopropenone sensitization with weekly scalp DPC. During construction of the library, unique molecular identifiers were attached to individual cDNA molecules for quantitative, reproducible TCR counting. Under the authors' procedure: Individual samples carried between roughly 23,224 and 690,600 TCRs, with roughly 96,000 as the median. TCRdb itself ran the RACE reads through MiXCR, one entry per CDR3 protein. The V and J calls were not made by the authors but by TCRdb's processing. Altogether about 250,000 distinct CDR3 sequences are present, around 7% being singletons, with the ten largest covering 1.2%. The ends were cut back, 3 bases at V and 2 bases at J, with 0 bases in the middle. The length of the CDR3 is 11 residues. Per the germline V gene, CDR1 is SGHRS and CDR2 is YFSETQ.

The material was whole blood, obtained in connection with sensitization to the hapten diphenylcyclopropenone (DPC). The chain is built from TRBV5-1 and TRBJ2-4; D not certain. The source is a man aged 18 to 30 with alopecia areata. Some clones in this sample may be carry-over from other donors' samples. In DNA, the CDR3 is TGCGCCAGCAGCTCCAAAAACATTCAGTACTTC. Its protein is CASSSKNIQYF.